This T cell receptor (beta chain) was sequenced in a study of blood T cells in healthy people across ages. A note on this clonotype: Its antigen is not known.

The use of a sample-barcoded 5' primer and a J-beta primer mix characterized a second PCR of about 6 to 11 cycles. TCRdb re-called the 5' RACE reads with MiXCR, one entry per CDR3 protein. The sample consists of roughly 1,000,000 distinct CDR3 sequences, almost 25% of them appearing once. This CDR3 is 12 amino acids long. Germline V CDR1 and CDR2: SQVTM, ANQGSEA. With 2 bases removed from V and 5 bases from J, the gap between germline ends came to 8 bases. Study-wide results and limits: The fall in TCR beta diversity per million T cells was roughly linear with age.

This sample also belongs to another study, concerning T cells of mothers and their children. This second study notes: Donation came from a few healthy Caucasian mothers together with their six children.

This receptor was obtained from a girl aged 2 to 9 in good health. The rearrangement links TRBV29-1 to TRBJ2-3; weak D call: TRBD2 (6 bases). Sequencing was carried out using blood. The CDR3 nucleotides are TGCAGCGTTGAATGGAGGGAAGATACGCAGTATTTT. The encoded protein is CSVEWREDTQYF.